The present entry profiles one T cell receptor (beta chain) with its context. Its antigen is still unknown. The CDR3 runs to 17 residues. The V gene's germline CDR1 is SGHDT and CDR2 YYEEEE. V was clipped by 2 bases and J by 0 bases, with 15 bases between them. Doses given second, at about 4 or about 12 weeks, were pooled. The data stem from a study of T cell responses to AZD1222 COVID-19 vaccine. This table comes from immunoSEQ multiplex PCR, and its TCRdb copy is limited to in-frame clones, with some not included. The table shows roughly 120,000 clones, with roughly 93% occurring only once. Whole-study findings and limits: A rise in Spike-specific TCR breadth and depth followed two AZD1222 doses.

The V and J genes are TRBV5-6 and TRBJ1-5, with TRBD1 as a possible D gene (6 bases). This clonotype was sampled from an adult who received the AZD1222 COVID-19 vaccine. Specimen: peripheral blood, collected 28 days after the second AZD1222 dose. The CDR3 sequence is CASSLGQFYDSNQPQHF. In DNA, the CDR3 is TGTGCCAGCAGCTTAGGACAGTTTTACGATAGCAATCAGCCCCAGCATTTT.